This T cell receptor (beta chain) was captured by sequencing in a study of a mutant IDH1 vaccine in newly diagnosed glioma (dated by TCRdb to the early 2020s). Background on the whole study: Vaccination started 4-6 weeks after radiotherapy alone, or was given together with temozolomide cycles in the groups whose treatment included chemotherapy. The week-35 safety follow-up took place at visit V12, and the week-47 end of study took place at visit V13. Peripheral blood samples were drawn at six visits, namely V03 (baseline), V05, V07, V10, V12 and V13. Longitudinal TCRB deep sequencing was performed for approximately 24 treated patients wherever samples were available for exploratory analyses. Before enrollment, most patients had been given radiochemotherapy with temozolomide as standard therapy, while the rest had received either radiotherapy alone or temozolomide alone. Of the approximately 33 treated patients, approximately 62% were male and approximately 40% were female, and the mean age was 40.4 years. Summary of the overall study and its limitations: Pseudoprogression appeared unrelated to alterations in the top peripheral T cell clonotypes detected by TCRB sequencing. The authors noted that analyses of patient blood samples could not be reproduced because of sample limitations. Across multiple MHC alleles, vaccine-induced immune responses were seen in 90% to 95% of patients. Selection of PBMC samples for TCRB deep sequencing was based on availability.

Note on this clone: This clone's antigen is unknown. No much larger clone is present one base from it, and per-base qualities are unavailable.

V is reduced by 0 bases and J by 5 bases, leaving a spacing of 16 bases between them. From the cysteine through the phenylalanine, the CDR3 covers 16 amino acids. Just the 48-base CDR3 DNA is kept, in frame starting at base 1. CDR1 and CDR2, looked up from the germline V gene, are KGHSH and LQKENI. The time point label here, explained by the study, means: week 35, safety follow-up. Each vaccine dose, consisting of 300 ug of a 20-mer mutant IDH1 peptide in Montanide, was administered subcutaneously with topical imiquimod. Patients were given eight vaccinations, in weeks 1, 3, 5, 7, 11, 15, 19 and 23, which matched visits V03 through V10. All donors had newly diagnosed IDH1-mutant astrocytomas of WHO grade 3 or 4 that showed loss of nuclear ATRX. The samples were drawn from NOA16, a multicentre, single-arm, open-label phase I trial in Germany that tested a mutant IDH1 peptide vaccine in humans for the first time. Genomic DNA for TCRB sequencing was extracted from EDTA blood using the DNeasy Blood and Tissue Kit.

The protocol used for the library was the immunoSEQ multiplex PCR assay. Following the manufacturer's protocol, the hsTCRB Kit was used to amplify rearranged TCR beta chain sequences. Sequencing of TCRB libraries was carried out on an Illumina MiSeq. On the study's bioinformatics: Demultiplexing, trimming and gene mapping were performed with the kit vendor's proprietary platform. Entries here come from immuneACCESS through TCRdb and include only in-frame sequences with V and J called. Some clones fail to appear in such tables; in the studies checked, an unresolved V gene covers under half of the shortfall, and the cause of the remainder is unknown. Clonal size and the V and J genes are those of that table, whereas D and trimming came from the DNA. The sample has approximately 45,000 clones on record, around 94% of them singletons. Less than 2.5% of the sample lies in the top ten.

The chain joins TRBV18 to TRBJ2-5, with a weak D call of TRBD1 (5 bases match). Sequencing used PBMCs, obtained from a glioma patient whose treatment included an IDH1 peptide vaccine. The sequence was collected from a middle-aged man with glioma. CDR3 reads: CASSPPQAPKGETQYF. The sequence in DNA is TGTGCCAGCTCACCACCTCAGGCCCCGAAGGGGGAGACCCAGTACTTC.